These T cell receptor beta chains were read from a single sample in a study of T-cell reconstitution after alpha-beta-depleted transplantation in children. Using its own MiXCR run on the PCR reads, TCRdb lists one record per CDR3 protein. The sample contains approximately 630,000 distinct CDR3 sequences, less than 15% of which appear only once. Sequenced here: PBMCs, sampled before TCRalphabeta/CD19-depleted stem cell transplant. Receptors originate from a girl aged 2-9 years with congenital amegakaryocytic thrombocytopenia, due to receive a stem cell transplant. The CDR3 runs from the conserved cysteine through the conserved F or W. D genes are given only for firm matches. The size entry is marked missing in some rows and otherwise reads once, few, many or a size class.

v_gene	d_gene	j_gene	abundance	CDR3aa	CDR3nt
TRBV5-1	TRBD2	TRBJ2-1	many	CASSLELAGLYEQFF	TGCGCCAGCAGCTTGGAACTAGCGGGATTGTATGAGCAGTTCTTC
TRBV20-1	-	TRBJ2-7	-	CSASLGREQYF	TGCAGTGCTAGTCTAGGTCGGGAGCAGTACTTC
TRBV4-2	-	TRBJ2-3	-	CASSRGQPHTDTQYF	TGTGCCAGCAGCCGTGGGCAGCCCCACACAGATACGCAGTATTTT
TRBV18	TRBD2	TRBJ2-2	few	CASSPLIVGGRAGELFF	TGTGCCAGCTCACCACTCATCGTCGGCGGGAGGGCCGGGGAGCTGTTTTTT
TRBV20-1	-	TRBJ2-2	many	CSATRMGGTGELFF	TGCAGTGCTACCCGGATGGGGGGCACCGGGGAGCTGTTTTTT
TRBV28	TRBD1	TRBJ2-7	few	CASSLRQGVFEQYF	TGTGCCAGCAGTTTACGACAGGGAGTCTTCGAGCAGTACTTC
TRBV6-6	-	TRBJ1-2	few	CASSSGQRSGYTF	TGTGCCAGCAGTTCGGGACAAAGGTCTGGCTACACCTTC
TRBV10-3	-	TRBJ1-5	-	CAISKSGSGSDQPQHF	TGTGCCATCTCCAAATCCGGGTCGGGTTCGGATCAGCCCCAGCATTTT
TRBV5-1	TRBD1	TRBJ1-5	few	CASSRTGGGNQPQHF	TGCGCCAGCAGCCGTACAGGGGGGGGCAATCAGCCCCAGCATTTT
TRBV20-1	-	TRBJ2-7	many	CSARRSGASSYEQYF	TGCAGTGCTAGAAGGAGTGGTGCCTCATCCTACGAGCAGTACTTC
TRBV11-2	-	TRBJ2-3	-	CASSLFPLGTDTQYF	TGTGCCAGCAGCTTATTTCCGCTGGGCACAGATACGCAGTATTTT
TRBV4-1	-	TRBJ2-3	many	CASSQEQGIGGAYGGDTQYF	TGCGCCAGCAGCCAAGAACAGGGTATCGGTGGCGCCTATGGCGGAGATACGCAGTATTTT
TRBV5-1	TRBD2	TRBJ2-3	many	CASSLGLAGDTDTQYF	TGCGCCAGCAGCTTGGGTCTAGCGGGAGATACAGATACGCAGTATTTT
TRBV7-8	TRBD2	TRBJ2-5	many	CASSLRLAPGSQYF	TGTGCCAGCAGCTTACGACTAGCACCGGGGTCCCAGTACTTC
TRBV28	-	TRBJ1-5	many	CASSFRQGIGQPQHF	TGTGCCAGCAGTTTCCGGCAGGGCATCGGTCAGCCCCAGCATTTT
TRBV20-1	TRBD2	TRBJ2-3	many	CSAPGLAEDTQYF	TGCAGTGCCCCGGGACTAGCGGAGGATACGCAGTATTTT
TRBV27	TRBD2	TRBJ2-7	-	CASAPSGRLYEQYF	TGTGCCTCAGCACCTAGCGGGAGGCTATACGAGCAGTACTTC